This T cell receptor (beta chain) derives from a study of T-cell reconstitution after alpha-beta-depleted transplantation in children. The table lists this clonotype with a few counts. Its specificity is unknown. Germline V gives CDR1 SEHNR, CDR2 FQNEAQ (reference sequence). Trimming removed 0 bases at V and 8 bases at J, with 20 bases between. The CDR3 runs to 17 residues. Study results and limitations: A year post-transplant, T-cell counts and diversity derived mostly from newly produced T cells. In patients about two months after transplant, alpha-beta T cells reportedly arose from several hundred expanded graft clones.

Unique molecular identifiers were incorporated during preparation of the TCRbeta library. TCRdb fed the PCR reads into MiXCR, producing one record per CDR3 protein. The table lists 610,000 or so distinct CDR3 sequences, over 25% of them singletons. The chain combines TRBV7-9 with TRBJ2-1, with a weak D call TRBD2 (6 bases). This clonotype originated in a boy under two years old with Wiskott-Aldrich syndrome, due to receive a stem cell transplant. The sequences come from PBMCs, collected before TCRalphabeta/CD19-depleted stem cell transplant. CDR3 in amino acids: CASSLARNYVEGHEQFF. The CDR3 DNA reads TGTGCCAGCAGCTTAGCGAGGAATTATGTGGAGGGCCATGAGCAGTTCTTC.